This entry concerns a single TCR beta chain. Its antigen is not known. Combining a sample-barcoded 5' primer with a J-beta primer mix, a second PCR ran for about 7 to 11 cycles. Each cDNA molecule received a tag from a template-switch adaptor that had 12 random nucleotides. TCRdb fed the 5' RACE reads into MiXCR, producing one record per CDR3 protein. Of almost 1 million distinct CDR3 sequences in the sample, roughly 51% were seen once. The data were taken from a study of blood T cells in healthy people across ages. Study-wide results and caveats: No one knew whether donors had CMV, which possibly confounded expanded clonotype changes. The long-lived group displayed more naive CD4+ cells, plus higher diversity, than the aged donors did.

Germline V gene sequence: CDR1 SGHRS, CDR2 YFSETQ. V was clipped by 1 base and J by 4 bases, with 5 bases between them. This CDR3 is 13 amino acids long. V and J are TRBV5-1 and TRBJ1-4; D remains ambiguous. Input material: blood. This receptor was obtained from a woman aged 55-69 years in good health. The CDR3 DNA is TGCGCCAGCAGCTTGTACCTTAATGAAAAACTGTTTTTT. This gives the protein CASSLYLNEKLFF.